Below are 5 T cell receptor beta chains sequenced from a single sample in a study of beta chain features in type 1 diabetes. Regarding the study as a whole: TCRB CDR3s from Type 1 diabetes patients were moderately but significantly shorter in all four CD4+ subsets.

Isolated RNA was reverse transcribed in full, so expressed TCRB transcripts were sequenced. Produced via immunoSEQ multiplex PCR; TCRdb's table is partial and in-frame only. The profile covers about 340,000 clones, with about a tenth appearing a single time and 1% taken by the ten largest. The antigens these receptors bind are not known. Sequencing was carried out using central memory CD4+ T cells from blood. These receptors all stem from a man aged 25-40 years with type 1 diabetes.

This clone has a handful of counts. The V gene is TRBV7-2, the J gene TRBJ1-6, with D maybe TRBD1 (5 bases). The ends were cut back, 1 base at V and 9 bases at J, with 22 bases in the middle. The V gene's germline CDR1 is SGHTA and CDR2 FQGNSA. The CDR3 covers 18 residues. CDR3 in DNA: TGTGCCAGCAGCTTAGTTGATAGGGGAGCGGCTGTTAGTTCACCCCTCCACTTT. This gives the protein CASSLVDRGAAVSSPLHF.

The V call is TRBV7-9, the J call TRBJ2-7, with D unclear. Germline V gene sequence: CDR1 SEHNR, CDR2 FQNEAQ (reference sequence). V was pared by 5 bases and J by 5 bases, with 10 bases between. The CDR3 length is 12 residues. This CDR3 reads CASSVNRDEQYF. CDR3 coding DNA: TGTGCCAGCAGCGTAAACAGAGACGAGCAGTACTTC.

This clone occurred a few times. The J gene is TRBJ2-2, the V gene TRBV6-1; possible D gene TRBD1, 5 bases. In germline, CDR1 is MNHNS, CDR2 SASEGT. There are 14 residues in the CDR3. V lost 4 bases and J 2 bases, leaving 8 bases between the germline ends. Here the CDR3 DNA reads TGTGCCAGCAGTGGACAGCCCAACACCGGGGAGCTGTTTTTT. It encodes CASSGQPNTGELFF.

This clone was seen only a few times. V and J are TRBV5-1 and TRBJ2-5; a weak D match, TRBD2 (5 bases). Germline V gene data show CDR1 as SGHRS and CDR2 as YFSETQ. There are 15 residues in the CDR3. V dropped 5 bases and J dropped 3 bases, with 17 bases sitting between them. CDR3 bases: TGCGCCAGCAGGACGACTGGGCTAGCTGAAGAGACCCAGTACTTC. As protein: CASRTTGLAEETQYF.

This CDR3 is CASSASDGYTF. CDR3 nucleotide sequence: TGCGCCAGCAGCGCCTCAGATGGCTACACCTTC. The chain links TRBV5-1 to TRBJ1-2; D is undetermined. Germline V lookup: CDR1 SGHRS, CDR2 YFSETQ. Deletions cut 4 bases from V and 6 bases from J, with 7 bases between. This CDR3 spans 11 amino acids.